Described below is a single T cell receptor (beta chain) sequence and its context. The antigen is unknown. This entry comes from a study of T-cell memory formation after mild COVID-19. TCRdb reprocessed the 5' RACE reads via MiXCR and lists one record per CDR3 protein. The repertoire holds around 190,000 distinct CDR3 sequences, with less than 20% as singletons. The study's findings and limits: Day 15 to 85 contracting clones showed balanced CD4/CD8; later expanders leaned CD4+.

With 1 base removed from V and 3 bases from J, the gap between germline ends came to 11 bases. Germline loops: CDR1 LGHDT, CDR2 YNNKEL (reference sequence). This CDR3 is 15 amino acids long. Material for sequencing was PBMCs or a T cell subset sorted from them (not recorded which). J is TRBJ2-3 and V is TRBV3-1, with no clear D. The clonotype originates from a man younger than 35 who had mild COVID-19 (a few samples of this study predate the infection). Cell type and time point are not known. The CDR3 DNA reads TGTGCCAGCAGCCAAGGGGCGCCTAGGACAGATACGCAGTATTTT. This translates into CASSQGAPRTDTQYF.